Following are 7 T cell receptor beta chains from one sample sequenced in a study of control samples from healthy donors and cancer patients. The repertoire was sequenced with immunoSEQ multiplex PCR; TCRdb's copy has only in-frame clones and lacks some. The table shows 100,000 to 120,000 clones, with around 87% occurring only once. The sequenced material came from PBMCs. Receptor source: an older woman with lung cancer.

V usage is TRBV4-2 and J usage is TRBJ2-7; 14 bases map to TRBD2. Germline CDR1 is LGHNA and CDR2 is YNFKEQ. The CDR3 extends over 18 amino acids. Unmatched junction bases numbered 8, after V lost 0 bases and J lost 4 bases. This chain's CDR3 is CASSQDLGTSGRAYEQYF. As DNA, the CDR3 is TGTGCCAGCAGCCAAGACCTCGGGACTAGCGGGAGAGCATACGAGCAGTACTTC.

This sequence joins TRBV6-5 and TRBJ1-1; no reliable D call. V lost 0 bases to trimming and J lost 8 bases, with 16 bases between them. This CDR3 is built from 15 residues. Germline V gene data show CDR1 as MNHEY and CDR2 as SVGAGI. This CDR3 is CASSYSLGLGSEAFF. For the CDR3, the DNA is TGTGCCAGCAGTTACTCACTAGGCCTGGGCTCGGAAGCTTTCTTT.

The count of this clone is one. The genes are TRBV7-8 and TRBJ1-4; no reliable D call. Germline values: CDR1 SGHVS, CDR2 FQNEAQ. This CDR3 is 17 amino acids long. The V and J ends lost 1 base and 0 bases respectively, with 12 bases between them. CDR3 in DNA: TGTGCCAGCAGCTTAGTGTCCTACCGTGCAACTAATGAAAAACTGTTTTTT. Its translation is CASSLVSYRATNEKLFF.

This chain joins TRBV5-1 and TRBJ2-3; D gene unclear. Looked up from germline, CDR1 is SGHRS and CDR2 is YFSETQ. V was trimmed by 2 bases and J by 0 bases, leaving 7 bases between them. This CDR3 spans 14 amino acids. The CDR3 reads CASSFEASTDTQYF. The DNA for the CDR3 is TGCGCCAGCAGCTTTGAGGCTAGCACAGATACGCAGTATTTT.

This chain connects TRBV7-9 to TRBJ2-5; 10 bases map to TRBD2. Per germline, CDR1 SEHNR and CDR2 FQNEAQ (reference sequence). The CDR3 consists of 16 residues. V lost 5 bases to trimming and J lost 0 bases; unmatched junction nucleotides: 6. DNA for the CDR3: TGTGCCAGCAGCCTTGGAGCGGGAGGGTACCAAGAGACCCAGTACTTC. Translated, it gives CASSLGAGGYQETQYF.

This chain connects TRBV18 to TRBJ1-4; D ambiguous. There are 16 residues in the CDR3. The germline V and J ends were trimmed by 5 bases and 0 bases, with 13 bases remaining between them. In germline, CDR1 is KGHSH, CDR2 LQKENI. The CDR3 sequence is CASSITQSATNEKLFF. CDR3 nucleotide sequence: TGTGCCAGCTCAATCACCCAGTCAGCAACTAATGAAAAACTGTTTTTT.

The chain links TRBV2 to TRBJ1-2; tentative D call: TRBD1 (6 bases). CDR3 length: 16 amino acids. Germline V gene data show CDR1 as SNHLY and CDR2 as FYNNEI. V lost 9 bases and J lost 4, with 24 bases in between. In nucleotides, the CDR3 is TGTGCCAGTTCCCTAGGGGGGGCCCAGGGAATCTATGGCTACACCTTC. Translated, it gives CASSLGGAQGIYGYTF.